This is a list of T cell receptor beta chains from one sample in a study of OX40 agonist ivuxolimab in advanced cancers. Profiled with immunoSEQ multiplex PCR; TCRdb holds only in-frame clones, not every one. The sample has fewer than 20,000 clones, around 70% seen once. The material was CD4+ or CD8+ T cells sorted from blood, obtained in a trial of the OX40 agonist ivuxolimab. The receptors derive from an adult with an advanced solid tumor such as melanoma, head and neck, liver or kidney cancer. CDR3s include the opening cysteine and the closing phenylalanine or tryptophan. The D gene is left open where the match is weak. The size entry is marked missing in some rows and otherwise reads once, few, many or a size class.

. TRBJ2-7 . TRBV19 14 TGTGCCAGTAGTAGCCGGGTACGTTGGTACGAGCAGTACTTC CASSSRVRWYEQYF
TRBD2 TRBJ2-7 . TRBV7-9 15 TGTGCCAGCAGCTTAGCGGGACTAGCTTCCCACGAGCAGTACTTC CASSLAGLASHEQYF
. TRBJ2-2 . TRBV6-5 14 TGTGCCAGCAGTTATTCCAGGGAGACCGGGGAGCTGTTTTTT CASSYSRETGELFF
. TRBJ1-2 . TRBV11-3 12 TGTGCCAGCAGCTTTTCAGGGAATGGCCACACCTTC CASSFSGNGHTF
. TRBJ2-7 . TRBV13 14 TGTGCCAGCAGCCCAGAAGGGTTCGCCTACGAGCAGTACTTC CASSPEGFAYEQYF
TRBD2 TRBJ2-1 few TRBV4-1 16 TGCGCCAGCAGCCAAGGACTAGCGGGAGATTACAATGAGCAGTTCTTC CASSQGLAGDYNEQFF
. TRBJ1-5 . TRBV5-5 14 TGTGCCAGCAGCTTGGAGGGAGGTGGTGAGCCCCAGCATTTT CASSLEGGGEPQHF
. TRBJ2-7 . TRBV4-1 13 TGCGCCAGCAGCCAAACGGAGTCCTACGAGCAGTACTTC CASSQTESYEQYF
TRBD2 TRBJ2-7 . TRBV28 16 TGTGCCAGCAGTTTATCGGGGGGAGGGTACTCCTACGAGCAGTACTTC CASSLSGGGYSYEQYF
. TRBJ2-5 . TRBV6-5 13 TGTGCCAGCAGCTTCGGACGGCAAGAGACCCAGTACTTC CASSFGRQETQYF
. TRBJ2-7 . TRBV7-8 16 TGTGCCAGCAGCTTAATCTCGGTTTCCAAGGGCTACGAGCAGTACTTC CASSLISVSKGYEQYF
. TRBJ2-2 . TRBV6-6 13 TGTGCCAGCAGTTACGAAGGATCCGGGGAGCTGTTTTTT CASSYEGSGELFF
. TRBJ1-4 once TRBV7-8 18 TGTGCCAGCAGTCCCAAACACCCCGCGAGGGCAACTAATGAAAAACTGTTTTTT CASSPKHPARATNEKLFF
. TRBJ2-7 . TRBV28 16 TGTGCCAGCAGTTCCCCCGAATCTGGGGTTACCTACGAGCAGTACTTC CASSSPESGVTYEQYF
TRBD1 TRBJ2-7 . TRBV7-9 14 TGTGCCAGCAGCTTCTCGACAGGGGCTCAGGAGCAGTACTTC CASSFSTGAQEQYF
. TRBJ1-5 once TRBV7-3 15 TGTGCCAGCAGCTTGGGACTCTGGAGCACTCAGCCCCAGCATTTT CASSLGLWSTQPQHF
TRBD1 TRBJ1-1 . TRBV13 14 TGTGCCAGCAGCGGTCAGGGGGGAAACACTGAAGCTTTCTTT CASSGQGGNTEAFF
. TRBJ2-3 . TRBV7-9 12 TGTGCCAGCAGCGCGTGGGCAGATACGCAGTATTTT CASSAWADTQYF
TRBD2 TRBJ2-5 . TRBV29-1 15 TGCAGCGTTCTCATTCCGGGACTAGGGCGAGAGACCCAGTACTTC CSVLIPGLGRETQYF
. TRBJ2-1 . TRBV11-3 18 TGTGCCAGCAGCTCCGGGGGGCGGGCGGCGGGTTCCTACAATGAGCAGTTCTTC CASSSGGRAAGSYNEQFF
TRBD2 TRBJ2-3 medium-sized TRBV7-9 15 TGTGCCAGCAGCCGCCCCGGACTAGTCCCAGATACGCAGTATTTT CASSRPGLVPDTQYF
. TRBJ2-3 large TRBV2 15 TGTGCCAGCAGTGAAGGGCGGGGACACACAGATACGCAGTATTTT CASSEGRGHTDTQYF
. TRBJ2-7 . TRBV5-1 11 TGCGCCAGCAGCTATGACTACGAGCAGTACTTC CASSYDYEQYF
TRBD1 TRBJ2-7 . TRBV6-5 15 TGTGCCAGCAGCCCGGGACAGGGGTCAATGTACGAGCAGTACTTC CASSPGQGSMYEQYF
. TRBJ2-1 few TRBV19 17 TGTGCCAGTAGTATTCTGGAGTTGGGGGCCTCCTACAATGAGCAGTTCTTC CASSILELGASYNEQFF
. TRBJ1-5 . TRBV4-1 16 TGCGCCAGCAGCCAGGGTGGGGTCTCGAGCAATCAGCCCCAGCATTTT CASSQGGVSSNQPQHF
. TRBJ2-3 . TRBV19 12 TGTGCCAGTAGCCGAGGGGTGGATACGCAGTATTTT CASSRGVDTQYF
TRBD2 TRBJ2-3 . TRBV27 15 TGTGCCAGCAGTCCAATAGCGGGAGCTGTAGATACGCAGTATTTT CASSPIAGAVDTQYF
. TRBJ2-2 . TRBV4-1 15 TGCGCCAGCAGCCAAGAATTTGGGTTGTTGAGGGAGCTGTTTTTT CASSQEFGLLRELFF
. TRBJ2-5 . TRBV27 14 TGTGCCAGCACTTTCGCAGGGGAGCAAGAGACCCAGTACTTC CASTFAGEQETQYF
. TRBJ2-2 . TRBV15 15 TGTGCCACCAGCACCTGGGACGGTAACACCGGGGAGCTGTTTTTT CATSTWDGNTGELFF
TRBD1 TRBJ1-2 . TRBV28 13 TGTGCCAGCAGCTACGACAGGGCTGAGGGCTACACCTTC CASSYDRAEGYTF
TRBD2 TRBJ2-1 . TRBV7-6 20 TGTGCCAGCAGCTTATGGCTTGAAGGGGTAGAGACTAGCGAGTACAATGAGCAGTTCTTC CASSLWLEGVETSEYNEQFF
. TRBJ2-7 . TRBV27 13 TGTGCCAGCAGCCCAGGGTTCCCCTACGAGCAGTACTTC CASSPGFPYEQYF
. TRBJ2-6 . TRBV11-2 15 TGTGCCAGCAGCCTCGGGATTTCTGGGGCCAACGTCCTGACTTTC CASSLGISGANVLTF
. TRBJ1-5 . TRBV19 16 TGTGCCAGTAGTCTCATGGACAGCTATAGCAATCAGCCCCAGCATTTT CASSLMDSYSNQPQHF
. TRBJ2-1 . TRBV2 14 TGTGCCATTCTCGGGACTCAAACTTTTAATGAGCAGTTCTTC CAILGTQTFNEQFF
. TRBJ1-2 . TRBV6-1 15 TGTGCCAGCAGTGAAGTGCTAGGGGCTAGCTATGGCTACACCTTC CASSEVLGASYGYTF
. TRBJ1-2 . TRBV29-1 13 TGCAGCGTAGTAAATTACAGCGACTATGGCTACACCTTC CSVVNYSDYGYTF
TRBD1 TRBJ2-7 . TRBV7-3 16 TGTGCCAGCAGCTTAACCGGCAGGGGGCGAACCTACGAGCAGTACTTC CASSLTGRGRTYEQYF